Described below is a single TCR beta chain sequence and its context. This CDR3 has 17 residues. Looked up from germline, CDR1 is SGHDN and CDR2 is FVKESK. Trimming cost V 4 bases and J 3 bases; bases outside gene matches: 8. These data are taken from a study of T cells in localized non-small cell lung cancer. Clones were read by immunoSEQ multiplex PCR, and TCRdb kept only the in-frame ones, dropping some. The sample carries tens of thousands of clones, 90% to 95% recorded once. Specimen: peripheral blood, collected before any cancer treatment. The TCR comes from a female donor aged 60 or older with stage I lung adenocarcinoma. The V call is TRBV14, the J call TRBJ2-6, with 8 bases fitting TRBD2. CDR3 DNA: TGTGCCAGCAGCCCCCGGCAGCGGGGGAGTGGGGCCAACGTCCTGACTTTC. This gives the protein CASSPRQRGSGANVLTF.